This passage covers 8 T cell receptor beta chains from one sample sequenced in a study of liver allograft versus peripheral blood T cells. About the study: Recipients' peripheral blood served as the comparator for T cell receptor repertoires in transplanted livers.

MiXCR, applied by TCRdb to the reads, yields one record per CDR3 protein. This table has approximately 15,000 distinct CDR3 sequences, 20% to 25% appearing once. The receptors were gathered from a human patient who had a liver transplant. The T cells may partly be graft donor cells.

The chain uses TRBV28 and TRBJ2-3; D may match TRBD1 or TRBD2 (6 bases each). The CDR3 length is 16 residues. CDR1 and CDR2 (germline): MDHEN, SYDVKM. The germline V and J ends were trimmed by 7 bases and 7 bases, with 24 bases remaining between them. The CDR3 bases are TGTGCCAGCACCTTAGGGGGGCGGCTAGCAGCGAATACGCAGTATTTT. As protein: CASTLGGRLAANTQYF. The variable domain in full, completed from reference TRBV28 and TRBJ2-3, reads DVKVTQSSRYLVKRTGEKVFLECVQDMDHENMFWYRQDPGLGLRLIYFSYDVKMKEKGDIPEGYSVSREKKERFSLILESASTNQTSMYLCASTLGGRLAANTQYFGPGTRLTVL.

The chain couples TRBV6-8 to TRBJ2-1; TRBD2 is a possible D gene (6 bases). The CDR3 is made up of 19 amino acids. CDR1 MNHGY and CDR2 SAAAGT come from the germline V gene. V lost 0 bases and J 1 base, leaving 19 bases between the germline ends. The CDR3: CASSYSVNFGGWSYNEQFF. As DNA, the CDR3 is TGTGCCAGCAGTTACTCGGTAAATTTCGGGGGTTGGTCCTACAATGAGCAGTTCTTC.

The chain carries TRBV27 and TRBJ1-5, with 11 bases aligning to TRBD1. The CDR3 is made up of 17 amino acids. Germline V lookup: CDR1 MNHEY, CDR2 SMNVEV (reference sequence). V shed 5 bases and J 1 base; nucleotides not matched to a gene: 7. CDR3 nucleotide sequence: TGTGCCAGCAGTGAGAGGACAGGGGGCTTAAGCAATCAGCCCCAGCATTTT. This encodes CASSERTGGLSNQPQHF.

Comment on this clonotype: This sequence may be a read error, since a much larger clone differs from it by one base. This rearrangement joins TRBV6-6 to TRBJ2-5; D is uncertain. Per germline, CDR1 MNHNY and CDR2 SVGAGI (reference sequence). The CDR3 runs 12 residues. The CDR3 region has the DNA TGTGCCAGGAGTTCCCTACGGGAGACCCAGTACTTC. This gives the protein CARSSLRETQYF.

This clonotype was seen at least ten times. CDR3 loop: CAVAEKETQYF. CDR3 nucleotide sequence: TGTGCCGTAGCGGAGAAAGAGACCCAGTACTTC. V usage is TRBV10-3 and J usage is TRBJ2-5; D is possibly TRBD2 (6 bases). The CDR3 contains 11 residues. Per germline, CDR1 ENHRY and CDR2 SYGVKD. V lost 11 bases to trimming and J lost 3 bases, with 10 bases between them.

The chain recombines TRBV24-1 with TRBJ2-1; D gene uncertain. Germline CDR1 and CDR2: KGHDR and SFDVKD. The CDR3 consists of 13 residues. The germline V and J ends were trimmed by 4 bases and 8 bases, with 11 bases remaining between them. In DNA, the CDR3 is TGTGCCACCAGTGACGTTGGGCTGGATGAGCAGTTCTTC. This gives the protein CATSDVGLDEQFF.

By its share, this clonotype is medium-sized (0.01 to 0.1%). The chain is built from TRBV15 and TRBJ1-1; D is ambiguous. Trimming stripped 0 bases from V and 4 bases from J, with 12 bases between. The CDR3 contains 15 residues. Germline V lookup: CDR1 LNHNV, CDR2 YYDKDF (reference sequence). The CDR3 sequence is CATSRDQREGTEAFF. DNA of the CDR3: TGTGCCACCAGCAGAGATCAAAGGGAAGGCACTGAAGCTTTCTTT.

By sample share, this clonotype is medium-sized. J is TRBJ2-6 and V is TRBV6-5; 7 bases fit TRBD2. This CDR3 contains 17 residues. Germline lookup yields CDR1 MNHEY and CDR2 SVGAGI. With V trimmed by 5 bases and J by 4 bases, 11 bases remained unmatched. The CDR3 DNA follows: TGTGCCAGCAGTCCCCTAGGAGGGAGGGCAGGGGCCAACGTCCTGACTTTC. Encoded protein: CASSPLGGRAGANVLTF.